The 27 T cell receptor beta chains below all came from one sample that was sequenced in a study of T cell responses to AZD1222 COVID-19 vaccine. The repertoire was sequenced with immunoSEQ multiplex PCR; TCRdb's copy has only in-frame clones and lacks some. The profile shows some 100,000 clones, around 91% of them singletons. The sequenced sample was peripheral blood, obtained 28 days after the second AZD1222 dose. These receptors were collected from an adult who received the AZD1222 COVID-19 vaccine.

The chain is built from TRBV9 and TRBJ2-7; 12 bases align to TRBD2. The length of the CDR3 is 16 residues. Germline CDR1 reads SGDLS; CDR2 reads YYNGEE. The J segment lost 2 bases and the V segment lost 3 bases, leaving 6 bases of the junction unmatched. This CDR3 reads CASSAASGGAPYEQYF. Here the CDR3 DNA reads TGTGCCAGCAGCGCCGCTAGCGGGGGGGCTCCCTACGAGCAGTACTTC.

Written as DNA, the CDR3 is TGCAGCGTCTCGCAGGTTAGCACAGATACGCAGTATTTT. As protein: CSVSQVSTDTQYF. The V call is TRBV29-1, the J call TRBJ2-3; no definite D call. The CDR3 is 13 amino acids. Germline V gene sequence: CDR1 SQVTM, CDR2 ANQGSEA. Trimming took 6 bases from V and 0 from J, leaving 10 bases between them.

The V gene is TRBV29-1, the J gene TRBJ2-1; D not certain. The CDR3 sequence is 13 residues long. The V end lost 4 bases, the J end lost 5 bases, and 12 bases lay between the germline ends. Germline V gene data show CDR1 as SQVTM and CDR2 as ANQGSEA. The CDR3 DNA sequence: TGCAGCGTTGGCTCTATCAACGACAATGAGCAGTTCTTC. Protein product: CSVGSINDNEQFF.

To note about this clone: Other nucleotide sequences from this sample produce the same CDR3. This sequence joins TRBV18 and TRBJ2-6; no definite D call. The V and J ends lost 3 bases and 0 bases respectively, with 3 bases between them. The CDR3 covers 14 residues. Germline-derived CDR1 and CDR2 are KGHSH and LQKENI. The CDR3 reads CASSPDSGANVLTF. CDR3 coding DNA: TGTGCCAGCTCACCGGACTCTGGGGCCAACGTCCTGACTTTC. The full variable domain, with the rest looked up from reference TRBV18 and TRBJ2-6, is NAGVMQNPRHLVRRRGQEARLRCSPMKGHSHVYWYRQLPEEGLKFMVYLQKENIIDESGMPKERFSAEFPKEGPSILRIQQVVRGDSAAYFCASSPDSGANVLTFGAGSRLTVL.

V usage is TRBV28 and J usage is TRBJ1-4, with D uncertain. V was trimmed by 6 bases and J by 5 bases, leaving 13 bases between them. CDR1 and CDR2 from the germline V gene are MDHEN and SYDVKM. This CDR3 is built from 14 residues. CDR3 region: CASRIRTLNEKLFF. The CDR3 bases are TGTGCCAGCAGAATCCGGACTCTCAATGAAAAACTGTTTTTT.

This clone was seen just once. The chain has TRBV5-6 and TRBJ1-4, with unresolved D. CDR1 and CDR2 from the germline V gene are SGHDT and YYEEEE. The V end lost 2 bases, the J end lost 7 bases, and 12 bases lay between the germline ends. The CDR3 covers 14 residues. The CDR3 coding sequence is TGTGCCAGCAGCTTTAGAGGAACCAGTGAAAAACTGTTTTTT. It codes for CASSFRGTSEKLFF.

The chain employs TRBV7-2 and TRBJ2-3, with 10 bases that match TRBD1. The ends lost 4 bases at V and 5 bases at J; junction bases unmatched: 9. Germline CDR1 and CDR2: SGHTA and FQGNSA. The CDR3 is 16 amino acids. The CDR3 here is CASSWAGQGIGDTQYF. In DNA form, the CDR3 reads TGTGCCAGCAGCTGGGCGGGACAGGGGATTGGAGATACGCAGTATTTT.

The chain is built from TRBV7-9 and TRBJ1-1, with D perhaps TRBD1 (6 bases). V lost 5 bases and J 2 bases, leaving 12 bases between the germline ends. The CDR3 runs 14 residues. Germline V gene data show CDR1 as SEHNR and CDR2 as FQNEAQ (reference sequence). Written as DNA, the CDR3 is TGTGCCAGCAGCCCGGGGGCGGGTAACACTGAAGCTTTCTTT. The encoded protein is CASSPGAGNTEAFF.

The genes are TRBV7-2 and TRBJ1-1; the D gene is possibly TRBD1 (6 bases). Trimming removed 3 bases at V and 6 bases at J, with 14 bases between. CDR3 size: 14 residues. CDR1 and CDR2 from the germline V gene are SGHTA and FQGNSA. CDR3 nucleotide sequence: TGTGCCAGCAGCTTGGGGCAGGGGAGGGCTGAAGCTTTCTTT. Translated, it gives CASSLGQGRAEAFF.

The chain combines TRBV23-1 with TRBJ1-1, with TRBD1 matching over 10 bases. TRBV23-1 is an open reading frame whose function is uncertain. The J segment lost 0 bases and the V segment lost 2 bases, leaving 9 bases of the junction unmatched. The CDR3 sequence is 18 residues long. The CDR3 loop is CASSQALTGGEMNTEAFF. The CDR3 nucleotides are TGCGCCAGCAGTCAAGCTTTGACAGGGGGCGAAATGAACACTGAAGCTTTCTTT.

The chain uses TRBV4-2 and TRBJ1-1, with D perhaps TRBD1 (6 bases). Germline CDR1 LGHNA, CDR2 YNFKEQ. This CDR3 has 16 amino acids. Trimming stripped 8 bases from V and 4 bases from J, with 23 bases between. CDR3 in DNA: TGTGCCAGCGGAAAGGGTGTACAGGGAGGGTCCACTGAAGCTTTCTTT. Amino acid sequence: CASGKGVQGGSTEAFF.

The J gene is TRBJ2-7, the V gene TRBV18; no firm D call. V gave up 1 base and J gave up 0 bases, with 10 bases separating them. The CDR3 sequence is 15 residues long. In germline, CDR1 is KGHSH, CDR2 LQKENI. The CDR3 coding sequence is TGTGCCAGCTCACCACAGCCCTCAGGCTCCTACGAGCAGTACTTC. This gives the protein CASSPQPSGSYEQYF.

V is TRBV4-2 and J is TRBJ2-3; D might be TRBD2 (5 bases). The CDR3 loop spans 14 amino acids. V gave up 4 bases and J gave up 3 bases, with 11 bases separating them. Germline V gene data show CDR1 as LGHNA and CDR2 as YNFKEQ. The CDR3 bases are TGTGCCAGCAGCCGAAGCGGACCTACAGATACGCAGTATTTT. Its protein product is CASSRSGPTDTQYF.

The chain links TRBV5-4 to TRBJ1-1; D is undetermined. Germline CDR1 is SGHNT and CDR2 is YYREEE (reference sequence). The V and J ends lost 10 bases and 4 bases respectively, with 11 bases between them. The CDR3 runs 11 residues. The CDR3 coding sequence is TGTGCCCTCTCGTTGGGCACTGAAGCTTTCTTT. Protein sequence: CALSLGTEAFF. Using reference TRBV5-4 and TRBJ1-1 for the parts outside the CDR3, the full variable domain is ETGVTQSPTHLIKTRGQQVTLRCSSQSGHNTVSWYQQALGQGPQFIFQYYREEENGRGNFPPRFSGLQFPNYSSELNVNALELDDSALYLCALSLGTEAFFGQGTRLTVV.

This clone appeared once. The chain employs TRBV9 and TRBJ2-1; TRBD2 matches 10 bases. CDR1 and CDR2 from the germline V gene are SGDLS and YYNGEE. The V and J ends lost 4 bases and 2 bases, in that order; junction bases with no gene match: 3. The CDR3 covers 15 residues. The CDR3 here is CASSPGLAAYNEQFF. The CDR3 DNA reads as TGTGCCAGCAGCCCAGGACTAGCGGCCTACAATGAGCAGTTCTTC.

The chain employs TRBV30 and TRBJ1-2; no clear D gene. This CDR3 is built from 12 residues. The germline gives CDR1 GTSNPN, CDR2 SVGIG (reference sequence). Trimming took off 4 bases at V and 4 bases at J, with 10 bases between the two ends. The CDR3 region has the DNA TGTGCCTGGAATCCGGGTGGCTATGGCTACACCTTC. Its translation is CAWNPGGYGYTF. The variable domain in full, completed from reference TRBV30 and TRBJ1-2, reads SQTIHQWPATLVQPVGSPLSLECTVEGTSNPNLYWYRQAAGRGLQLLFYSVGIGQISSEVPQNLSASRPQDRQFILSSKKLLLSDSGFYLCAWNPGGYGYTFGSGTRLTVV.

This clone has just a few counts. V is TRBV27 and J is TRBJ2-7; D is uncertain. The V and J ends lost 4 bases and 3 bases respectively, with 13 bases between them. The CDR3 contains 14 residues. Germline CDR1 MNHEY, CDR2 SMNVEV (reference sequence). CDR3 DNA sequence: TGTGCCAGCAGTTCCGACCTCAACAGCTACGAGCAGTACTTC. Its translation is CASSSDLNSYEQYF.

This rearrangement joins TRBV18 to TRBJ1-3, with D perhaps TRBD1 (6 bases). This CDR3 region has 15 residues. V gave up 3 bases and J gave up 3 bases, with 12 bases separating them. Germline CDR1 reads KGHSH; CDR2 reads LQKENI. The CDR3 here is CASSPSGDGGNTIYF. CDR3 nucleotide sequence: TGTGCCAGCTCACCTTCAGGGGACGGTGGAAACACCATATATTTT.

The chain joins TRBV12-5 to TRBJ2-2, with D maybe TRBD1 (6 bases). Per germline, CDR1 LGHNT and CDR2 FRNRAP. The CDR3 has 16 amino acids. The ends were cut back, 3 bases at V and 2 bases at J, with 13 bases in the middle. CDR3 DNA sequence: TGTGCTAGTGGTTTTAAGGGGGATGGAAACACCGGGGAGCTGTTTTTT. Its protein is CASGFKGDGNTGELFF.

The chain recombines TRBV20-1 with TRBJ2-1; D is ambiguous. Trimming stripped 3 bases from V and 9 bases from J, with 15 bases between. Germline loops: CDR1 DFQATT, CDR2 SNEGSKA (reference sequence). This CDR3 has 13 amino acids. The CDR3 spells CSASPITAAEQFF. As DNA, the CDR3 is TGCAGTGCTAGTCCCATCACTGCGGCTGAGCAGTTCTTC.

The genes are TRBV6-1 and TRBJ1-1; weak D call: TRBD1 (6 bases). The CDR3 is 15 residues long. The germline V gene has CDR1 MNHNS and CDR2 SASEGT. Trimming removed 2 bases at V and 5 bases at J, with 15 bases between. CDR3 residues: CASSELLSGETEAFF. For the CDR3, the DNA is TGTGCCAGCAGTGAACTTTTGTCAGGGGAGACTGAAGCTTTCTTT.

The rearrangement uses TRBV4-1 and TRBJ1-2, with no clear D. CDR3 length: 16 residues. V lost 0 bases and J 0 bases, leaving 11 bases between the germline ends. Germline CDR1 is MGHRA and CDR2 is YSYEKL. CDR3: CASSQDVGTANYGYTF. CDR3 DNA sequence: TGCGCCAGCAGCCAAGATGTCGGAACAGCTAACTATGGCTACACCTTC.

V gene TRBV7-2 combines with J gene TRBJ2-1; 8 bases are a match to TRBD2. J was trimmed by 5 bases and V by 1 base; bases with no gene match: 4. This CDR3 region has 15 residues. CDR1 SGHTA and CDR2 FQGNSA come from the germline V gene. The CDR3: CASSLEAGEHNEQFF. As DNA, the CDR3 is TGTGCCAGCAGCTTAGAAGCGGGGGAACACAATGAGCAGTTCTTC. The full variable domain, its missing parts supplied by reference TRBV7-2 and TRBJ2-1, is GAGVSQSPSNKVTEKGKDVELRCDPISGHTALYWYRQSLGQGLEFLIYFQGNSAPDKSGLPSDRFSAERTGGSVSTLTIQRTQQEDSAVYLCASSLEAGEHNEQFFGPGTRLTVL.

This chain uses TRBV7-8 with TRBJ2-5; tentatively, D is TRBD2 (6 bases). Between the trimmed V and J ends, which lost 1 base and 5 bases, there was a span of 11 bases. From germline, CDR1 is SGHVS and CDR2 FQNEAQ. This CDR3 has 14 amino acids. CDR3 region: CASSLVLGRETQYF. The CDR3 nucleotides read TGTGCCAGCAGCTTAGTTCTGGGGAGGGAGACCCAGTACTTC.

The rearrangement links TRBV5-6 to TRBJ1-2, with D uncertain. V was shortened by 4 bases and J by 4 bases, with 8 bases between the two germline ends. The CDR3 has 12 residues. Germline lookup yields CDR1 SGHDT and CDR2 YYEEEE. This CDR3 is CASSLRSYGYTF. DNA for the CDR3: TGTGCCAGCAGCCTCAGAAGCTATGGCTACACCTTC.

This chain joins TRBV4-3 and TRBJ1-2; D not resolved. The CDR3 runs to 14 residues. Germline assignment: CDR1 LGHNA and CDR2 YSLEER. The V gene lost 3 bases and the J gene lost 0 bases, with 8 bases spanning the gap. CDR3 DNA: TGCGCCAGCAGCCAGGGATCGCCTAACTATGGCTACACCTTC. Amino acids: CASSQGSPNYGYTF.

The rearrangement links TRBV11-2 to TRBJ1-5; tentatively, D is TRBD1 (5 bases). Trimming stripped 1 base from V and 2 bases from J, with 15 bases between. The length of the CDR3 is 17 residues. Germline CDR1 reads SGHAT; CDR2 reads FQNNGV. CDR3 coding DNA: TGTGCCAGCAGCTTAGGGGACCAATTCGGCGGCAATCAGCCCCAGCATTTT. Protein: CASSLGDQFGGNQPQHF.